This is a list of T cell receptor beta chains from one sample in a study of CD8 T cells in ankylosing spondylitis. TCRdb re-derived calls from the 5' RACE reads in MiXCR, one entry per CDR3 protein. Of just over 300,000 distinct CDR3 sequences listed, around 20% are singletons. The sample was blood, either unsorted or a sorted T cell fraction (not recorded which). Every receptor here comes from a female donor with ankylosing spondylitis or in good health (not recorded which). The CDR3 runs from the conserved cysteine through the conserved F or W. The D gene is left open where the match is weak. Size is omitted from some rows. Given values are once, few, many or a class for expanded clones.

v_gene	j_gene	abundance	d_gene	CDR3aa	CDR3nt
TRBV24-1	TRBJ2-1	few	.	CATSDGGQGLPAGNEQFF	TGTGCCACCAGTGATGGAGGGCAGGGGCTCCCGGCAGGGAATGAGCAGTTCTTC
TRBV7-9	TRBJ2-1	.	.	CASSSAWEQFF	TGTGCCAGCAGTTCCGCCTGGGAGCAGTTCTTC
TRBV29-1	TRBJ2-1	.	.	CSVPRTNSYNEQFF	TGCAGCGTGCCAAGGACCAATTCTTACAATGAGCAGTTCTTC
TRBV6-5	TRBJ2-7	.	TRBD1	CASSPRQGFREQYF	TGTGCCAGCAGTCCTCGACAGGGTTTTAGGGAGCAGTACTTC
TRBV6-2/TRBV6-3	TRBJ1-1	.	TRBD1	CASSDRQGNIEAFF	TGTGCCAGCAGTGATCGACAGGGGAATATTGAAGCTTTCTTT
TRBV10-3	TRBJ2-6	few	.	CAIGIDSSGANVLTF	TGTGCCATCGGCATAGACAGCTCTGGGGCCAACGTCCTGACTTTC
TRBV28	TRBJ2-7	few	.	CASSLTQRDTYEQYF	TGTGCCAGCAGTCTGACCCAGAGGGACACCTACGAGCAGTACTTC
TRBV7-9	TRBJ2-1	.	TRBD1	CASSLQGVEQFF	TGTGCCAGCAGCTTACAGGGGGTTGAGCAGTTCTTC
TRBV28	TRBJ2-7	.	TRBD1	CASSRTLTGDGQYF	TGTGCCAGCAGTCGTACCCTAACAGGGGACGGGCAGTACTTC
TRBV29-1	TRBJ2-1	few	.	CSVATMGDYNEQFF	TGCAGCGTTGCGACTATGGGGGATTACAATGAGCAGTTCTTC
TRBV7-8	TRBJ1-1	.	.	CASSLGSTEAFF	TGTGCCAGCAGCTTAGGGAGTACTGAAGCTTTCTTT
TRBV7-2	TRBJ2-7	few	.	CASSLVVGSPYF	TGTGCCAGCAGCTTAGTTGTGGGTTCGCCGTACTTC
TRBV4-3	TRBJ2-1	once	TRBD2	CASSRSGTAPIEQFF	TGCGCCAGCAGCCGTAGCGGGACCGCCCCCATTGAGCAGTTCTTC
TRBV20-1	TRBJ2-5	many	.	CSASLQETQYF	TGCAGTGCTAGTTTACAAGAGACCCAGTACTTC
TRBV5-1	TRBJ2-1	few	.	CASSTPLFSGEPNEQFF	TGCGCCAGCAGCACTCCCCTTTTTAGCGGAGAGCCCAATGAGCAGTTCTTC
TRBV9	TRBJ2-1	.	TRBD1	CASSESGTGINEQFF	TGTGCCAGCAGCGAATCCGGGACAGGGATCAATGAGCAGTTCTTC
TRBV29-1	TRBJ2-2	once	TRBD2	CSASTSGSTGELFF	TGCAGCGCCTCGACTAGCGGGAGTACCGGGGAGCTGTTTTTT
TRBV6-5	TRBJ2-5	.	TRBD2	CASSYTRGPGLGSF	TGTGCCAGCAGTTACACTCGGGGCCCGGGACTAGGTTCCTTC
TRBV4-3	TRBJ2-3	few	.	CASSQEQTALGGQYF	TGCGCCAGCAGCCAAGAGCAGACTGCCCTTGGAGGGCAGTATTTT
TRBV15	TRBJ2-3	few	.	CATSGVDTQYF	TGTGCCACCAGCGGGGTAGATACGCAGTATTTT
TRBV7-3	TRBJ2-1	once	TRBD2	CASSPKWTSGSLGNEQFF	TGTGCCAGCAGCCCCAAGTGGACTAGCGGGAGCCTGGGGAATGAGCAGTTCTTC
TRBV5-1	TRBJ2-6	.	.	CASSPWATEANVLTF	TGCGCCAGCAGCCCATGGGCCACGGAGGCCAACGTCCTGACTTTC
TRBV27	TRBJ2-7	few	.	CASKELESYEQYF	TGTGCCAGCAAGGAGTTAGAGTCCTACGAGCAGTACTTC
TRBV3-1	TRBJ2-7	.	.	CASSQGADYEQYF	TGTGCCAGCAGCCAAGGGGCGGACTACGAGCAGTACTTC
TRBV29-1	TRBJ1-2	many	.	CSAPVGSYGYTF	TGCAGCGCCCCGGTAGGCAGCTATGGCTACACCTTC
TRBV14	TRBJ2-3	.	TRBD2	CASSQARGGERYF	TGTGCCAGCAGCCAAGCCCGCGGGGGGGAACGGTATTTT
TRBV29-1	TRBJ1-2	few	.	CSVEDSEVVYGYTF	TGCAGCGTTGAAGACAGCGAGGTGGTCTATGGCTACACCTTC
TRBV20-1	TRBJ2-1	.	TRBD2	CSAPGLGYNEQFF	TGCAGTGCTCCGGGACTAGGGTACAATGAGCAGTTCTTC
TRBV7-2	TRBJ2-7	few	TRBD2	CASSRTSGTSYEQYF	TGTGCCAGCAGCCGGACTAGCGGGACCTCCTACGAGCAGTACTTC
TRBV6-5	TRBJ1-2	few	.	CASSFPVRGSYTF	TGTGCCAGCAGTTTCCCCGTCCGAGGGAGCTACACCTTC
TRBV12-3/TRBV12-4	TRBJ2-5	.	.	CASRRWETQYF	TGTGCCAGCAGGAGATGGGAGACCCAGTACTTC
TRBV20-1	TRBJ2-4	.	.	CSATPTGGSLGNIQYF	TGCAGTGCTACCCCGACAGGCGGGAGTTTGGGGAACATTCAGTACTTC
TRBV30	TRBJ2-7	few	.	CAWSAHYEQYF	TGTGCCTGGAGTGCCCACTACGAGCAGTACTTC
TRBV5-5	TRBJ2-3	.	TRBD1	CASGQDTDTQYF	TGTGCCAGCGGACAGGACACAGATACGCAGTATTTT
TRBV7-8	TRBJ2-7	few	TRBD1	CASSLTSGQGSSYEQYF	TGTGCCAGCAGCTTAACCTCGGGACAGGGTAGCTCCTACGAGCAGTACTTC
TRBV24-1	TRBJ2-2	many	.	CATPGLPGTGELFF	TGTGCCACCCCCGGACTTCCAGGGACCGGGGAGCTGTTTTTT
TRBV4-2	TRBJ2-3	.	.	CASSPQRDTDTQYF	TGTGCCAGCAGTCCACAGCGAGACACAGATACGCAGTATTTT
TRBV7-9	TRBJ2-5	many	.	CASSLVRAGAQYF	TGTGCCAGCAGCTTAGTACGGGCCGGGGCCCAGTACTTC
TRBV7-8	TRBJ2-1	many	.	CASSLARGNEQFF	TGTGCCAGCAGCTTAGCTCGGGGCAATGAGCAGTTCTTC
TRBV6-1	TRBJ2-2	.	.	CASNGARGTGELFF	TGTGCCAGCAACGGGGCTAGAGGCACCGGGGAGCTGTTTTTT
TRBV5-6	TRBJ1-1	few	.	CASTERINTEAFF	TGTGCCAGCACTGAGAGGATTAACACTGAAGCTTTCTTT
TRBV18	TRBJ2-1	few	TRBD2	CASSPPFGRGNNEQFF	TGTGCCAGCTCACCACCGTTCGGGAGGGGAAACAATGAGCAGTTCTTC
TRBV5-1	TRBJ1-1	.	TRBD1	CASSPGTGGSMNTEAFF	TGCGCCAGCAGCCCGGGGACAGGGGGCAGCATGAACACTGAAGCTTTCTTT
TRBV20-1	TRBJ2-7	many	.	CSASTTSYEQYF	TGCAGTGCTAGCACGACCTCCTACGAGCAGTACTTC
TRBV24-1	TRBJ2-1	many	TRBD1	CATSRGQGAYNEQFF	TGTGCCACCAGTAGGGGACAGGGGGCCTACAATGAGCAGTTCTTC
TRBV9	TRBJ2-1	few	TRBD1	CASSVEALDRDQSTQFF	TGTGCCAGCAGCGTAGAAGCCCTGGACAGGGATCAGAGTACGCAGTTCTTC
TRBV28	TRBJ1-6	many	TRBD1	CASSLVQGTYNSPLHF	TGTGCCAGCAGTTTAGTACAGGGGACCTATAATTCACCCCTCCACTTT
TRBV12-3/TRBV12-4	TRBJ2-6	many	.	CASSLRSGAAF	TGTGCCAGCAGTTTAAGGTCAGGTGCCGCTTTC
TRBV20-1	TRBJ2-3	.	.	CSAIESGSDTQYF	TGCAGTGCTATCGAGAGCGGCTCAGATACGCAGTATTTT
TRBV10-3	TRBJ2-1	few	TRBD1	CAISEAGTGGEQFF	TGTGCCATCAGTGAGGCAGGGACAGGGGGTGAGCAGTTCTTC
TRBV10-3	TRBJ2-5	many	TRBD2	CASYTERLAGGAQETQYF	TGTGCCAGCTATACCGAGAGACTAGCGGGAGGCGCACAAGAGACCCAGTACTTC
TRBV15	TRBJ1-5	.	.	CATSRDRQPQHF	TGTGCCACCAGCAGAGATCGGCAGCCCCAGCATTTT
TRBV29-1	TRBJ1-1	.	.	CSVEVPGPRNTEAFF	TGCAGCGTTGAAGTTCCGGGACCGAGGAACACTGAAGCTTTCTTT